This is a list of T cell receptor beta chains from one sample in a study of blood T cells in healthy people across ages. TCRdb re-called the 5' RACE reads with MiXCR, one entry per CDR3 protein. The sample consists of approximately 490,000 distinct CDR3 sequences, under 30% of them appearing once. This sample was also put to use in a study of T cells of mothers and their children.

The source material was blood. Source of these receptors: a boy between 10 and 17 years old in good health. Each CDR3 is given with its conserved first and last residue. A D gene is named only where the DNA matches it firmly. Rows give clone size only sometimes, using once, few, many, or a class for an expanded clone.

few,TRBV7-9,TRBJ2-6,-,CASSLGGEVWALMANVLTF,TGTGCCAGCAGCTTAGGGGGTGAGGTCTGGGCTCTTATGGCCAACGTCCTGACTTTC
-,TRBV3-1,TRBJ2-5,-,CASSQDSMGLETQYF,TGTGCCAGCAGCCAAGATAGCATGGGCCTGGAGACCCAGTACTTC
few,TRBV9,TRBJ2-3,-,CASRAWPGTDTQYF,TGTGCCAGCAGGGCTTGGCCGGGCACAGATACGCAGTATTTT
-,TRBV14,TRBJ2-1,-,CASSPDPSYEQFF,TGTGCCAGCAGCCCGGACCCTTCGTATGAGCAGTTCTTC
-,TRBV29-1,TRBJ1-2,-,CSVGTLESAWTFRSGYTF,TGCAGCGTTGGTACATTGGAATCAGCTTGGACTTTTAGGAGTGGCTACACCTTC
-,TRBV27,TRBJ2-7,-,CASSLSGSIYEQYF,TGTGCCAGCAGTCTCTCAGGGTCTATCTACGAGCAGTACTTC
many,TRBV6-1,TRBJ2-3,TRBD2,CASSEERGGSDTQYF,TGTGCCAGCAGTGAGGAGCGGGGGGGCTCCGATACGCAGTATTTT
few,TRBV20-1,TRBJ1-4,-,CSARRGIDEKLFF,TGCAGTGCTAGACGGGGCATCGATGAAAAACTGTTTTTT
few,TRBV12-5,TRBJ2-3,-,CASGHMGGGVEGTQYF,TGTGCTAGTGGCCACATGGGGGGCGGGGTTGAGGGTACGCAGTATTTT
-,TRBV20-1,TRBJ2-7,-,CSARVPTRGPYEQYF,TGCAGTGCTAGAGTCCCTACCAGGGGCCCCTACGAGCAGTACTTC
-,TRBV29-1,TRBJ2-1,-,CSAFWTASYNEQFF,TGCAGCGCCTTTTGGACGGCCTCCTACAATGAGCAGTTCTTC
-,TRBV3-1,TRBJ2-7,-,CASSQEGLGRSAAYEQYF,TGTGCCAGCAGCCAAGAAGGATTGGGGCGATCTGCCGCCTACGAGCAGTACTTC
many,TRBV4-3,TRBJ2-7,TRBD2,CASSQDSAGGFTYEQYF,TGCGCCAGCAGCCAAGATTCGGCGGGAGGGTTTACCTACGAGCAGTACTTC
few,TRBV6-1,TRBJ2-7,TRBD2,CASRPDGLAGGRPYEQYF,TGTGCCAGCAGACCCGACGGACTAGCGGGGGGACGACCCTACGAGCAGTACTTC
few,TRBV6-2/TRBV6-3,TRBJ1-1,-,CASSLQGAAEAFF,TGTGCCAGCAGTTTACAGGGAGCGGCTGAAGCTTTCTTT
few,TRBV9,TRBJ1-5,-,CASSEGTVANQPQHF,TGTGCCAGCAGCGAGGGGACGGTAGCCAATCAGCCCCAGCATTTT
few,TRBV25-1,TRBJ2-7,TRBD2,CASSERGDYEQYF,TGTGCCAGCAGTGAACGGGGGGACTACGAGCAGTACTTC
-,TRBV2,TRBJ2-5,-,CASSEVGRAETQYF,TGTGCCAGCAGTGAAGTAGGCAGGGCGGAGACCCAGTACTTC
-,TRBV24-1,TRBJ2-3,TRBD2,CATSDLGTSGVSTDTQYF,TGTGCCACCAGTGATTTGGGGACTAGCGGGGTGAGCACAGATACGCAGTATTTT
few,TRBV29-1,TRBJ2-5,TRBD2,CSVLLGSGRAPGTQYF,TGCAGCGTTCTGCTAGGGAGCGGGAGGGCCCCTGGGACCCAGTACTTC
few,TRBV20-1,TRBJ2-3,-,CSARPGVKGPDTQYF,TGCAGTGCTAGGCCCGGGGTCAAGGGCCCAGATACGCAGTATTTT
many,TRBV12-3/TRBV12-4,TRBJ2-3,-,CASSSRGGDTQYF,TGTGCCAGCAGTTCAAGGGGGGGAGATACGCAGTATTTT
-,TRBV6-1,TRBJ2-5,TRBD2,CASSRTGLAGYQETQYF,TGTGCCAGCAGTAGGACGGGACTAGCGGGGTACCAAGAGACCCAGTACTTC
-,TRBV28,TRBJ2-1,-,CASRPDVDFDEQFF,TGTGCCAGCCGCCCCGATGTAGATTTCGATGAGCAGTTCTTC
-,TRBV12-3/TRBV12-4,TRBJ2-1,-,CASSPPSRSSYNEQFF,TGTGCCAGCAGTCCGCCTTCTCGTAGCTCCTACAATGAGCAGTTCTTC
few,TRBV7-9,TRBJ2-1,-,CASTVAISYNEQFF,TGTGCCAGCACTGTCGCTATTTCCTACAATGAGCAGTTCTTC
-,TRBV29-1,TRBJ2-2,-,CSSDGGVNTGELFF,TGCAGCTCCGACGGCGGGGTGAACACCGGGGAGCTGTTTTTT
many,TRBV28,TRBJ1-2,-,CATTRKIETNYGYTF,TGTGCCACGACCCGAAAAATCGAAACTAACTATGGCTACACCTTC
few,TRBV20-1,TRBJ2-3,-,CSSILGGADTQYF,TGCAGTTCAATTTTGGGCGGCGCAGATACGCAGTATTTT
few,TRBV29-1,TRBJ2-3,TRBD2,CSARTSGTDTQYF,TGCAGCGCCCGGACTAGCGGTACAGATACGCAGTATTTT
few,TRBV10-3,TRBJ1-4,-,CAISDMPGANEKLFF,TGTGCCATCAGTGACATGCCCGGGGCTAATGAAAAACTGTTTTTT
many,TRBV29-1,TRBJ1-2,-,CSVSVGYGYTF,TGCAGCGTTTCCGTGGGCTATGGCTACACCTTC